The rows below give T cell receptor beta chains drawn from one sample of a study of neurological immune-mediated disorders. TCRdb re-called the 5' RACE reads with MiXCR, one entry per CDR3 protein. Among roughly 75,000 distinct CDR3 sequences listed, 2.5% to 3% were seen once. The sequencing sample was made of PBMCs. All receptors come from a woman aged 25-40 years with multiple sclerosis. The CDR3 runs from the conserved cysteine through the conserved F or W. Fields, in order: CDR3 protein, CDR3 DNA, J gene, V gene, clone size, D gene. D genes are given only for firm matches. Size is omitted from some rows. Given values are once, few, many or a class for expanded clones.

CDR3aa: CSSGISYNEQFF
CDR3nt: TGTTCCAGCGGAATATCCTACAATGAGCAGTTCTTC
j_gene: TRBJ2-1
v_gene: TRBV2
abundance: -
d_gene: -

CDR3aa: CASSYRQGAGNTEAFF
CDR3nt: TGTGCCAGCAGTTACCGTCAGGGGGCTGGGAACACTGAAGCTTTCTTT
j_gene: TRBJ1-1
v_gene: TRBV6-5
abundance: many
d_gene: TRBD1

CDR3aa: CASSLSGAKREWGEQYF
CDR3nt: TGTGCCAGCAGTTTATCCGGGGCGAAGCGGGAGTGGGGCGAGCAGTACTTC
j_gene: TRBJ2-7
v_gene: TRBV28
abundance: many
d_gene: TRBD2

CDR3aa: CASSLLPGTSGTGELFF
CDR3nt: TGTGCCAGCAGCTTACTCCCAGGGACTAGCGGCACCGGGGAGCTGTTTTTT
j_gene: TRBJ2-2
v_gene: TRBV7-2
abundance: many
d_gene: TRBD2

CDR3aa: CASSPETGGVSYEQYF
CDR3nt: TGTGCCAGCAGCCCAGAGACAGGGGGAGTCTCCTACGAGCAGTACTTC
j_gene: TRBJ2-7
v_gene: TRBV5-5
abundance: many
d_gene: TRBD1

CDR3aa: CASSLEILTSNEQFF
CDR3nt: TGCGCCAGCAGCTTGGAAATTTTGACTAGCAATGAGCAGTTCTTC
j_gene: TRBJ2-1
v_gene: TRBV5-1
abundance: many
d_gene: -

CDR3aa: CASRINTGELFF
CDR3nt: TGTGCCAGCAGAATCAACACCGGGGAGCTGTTTTTT
j_gene: TRBJ2-2
v_gene: TRBV7-2
abundance: many
d_gene: -

CDR3aa: CASSTRGGTNEKLFF
CDR3nt: TGTGCCAGCTCGACTCGGGGGGGGACTAATGAAAAACTGTTTTTT
j_gene: TRBJ1-4
v_gene: TRBV25-1
abundance: few
d_gene: -

CDR3aa: CASSLLAGVNNEQFF
CDR3nt: TGTGCCAGCAGTTTACTAGCGGGAGTCAACAATGAGCAGTTCTTC
j_gene: TRBJ2-1
v_gene: TRBV28
abundance: many
d_gene: TRBD2

CDR3aa: CSVNRGPYEQYF
CDR3nt: TGCAGCGTCAACAGGGGACCCTACGAGCAGTACTTC
j_gene: TRBJ2-7
v_gene: TRBV29-1
abundance: many
d_gene: TRBD1

CDR3aa: CASSPSGGNQPQHF
CDR3nt: TGTGCCAGCAGTCCCTCGGGGGGCAATCAGCCCCAGCATTTT
j_gene: TRBJ1-5
v_gene: TRBV12-3/TRBV12-4
abundance: many
d_gene: -

CDR3aa: CSAPGLAGGFGEQFF
CDR3nt: TGCAGTGCTCCGGGACTAGCGGGAGGCTTCGGGGAGCAGTTCTTC
j_gene: TRBJ2-1
v_gene: TRBV20-1
abundance: many
d_gene: TRBD2

CDR3aa: CASKPGSYNEQFF
CDR3nt: TGTGCCAGCAAGCCGGGAAGTTACAATGAGCAGTTCTTC
j_gene: TRBJ2-1
v_gene: TRBV27
abundance: many
d_gene: -

CDR3aa: CASILGQDYGYTF
CDR3nt: TGTGCCAGCATTCTGGGACAGGACTATGGCTACACCTTC
j_gene: TRBJ1-2
v_gene: TRBV12-3/TRBV12-4
abundance: many
d_gene: TRBD1

CDR3aa: CASSLGVPGLNTEAFF
CDR3nt: TGCGCCAGCAGCTTGGGGGTCCCAGGGTTGAACACTGAAGCTTTCTTT
j_gene: TRBJ1-1
v_gene: TRBV5-1
abundance: many
d_gene: -

CDR3aa: CASSLVATSRTYEQYF
CDR3nt: TGTGCCAGCAGCTTGGTTGCGACTAGCCGTACCTACGAGCAGTACTTC
j_gene: TRBJ2-7
v_gene: TRBV5-6
abundance: many
d_gene: TRBD2

CDR3aa: CSAKGLVDTQYF
CDR3nt: TGCAGTGCTAAAGGATTGGTAGATACGCAGTATTTT
j_gene: TRBJ2-3
v_gene: TRBV20-1
abundance: -
d_gene: -

CDR3aa: CSVVESSIEQYF
CDR3nt: TGCAGCGTTGTCGAATCGTCGATCGAGCAGTACTTC
j_gene: TRBJ2-7
v_gene: TRBV29-1
abundance: many
d_gene: -

CDR3aa: CASSLTNQPQHF
CDR3nt: TGTGCCAGCAGCTTGACCAATCAGCCCCAGCATTTT
j_gene: TRBJ1-5
v_gene: TRBV7-2
abundance: many
d_gene: -

CDR3aa: CASSLDGRMYYGYTF
CDR3nt: TGTGCCAGCAGCTTAGATGGCAGGATGTACTATGGCTACACCTTC
j_gene: TRBJ1-2
v_gene: TRBV7-9
abundance: many
d_gene: -

CDR3aa: CASRFRDSTDTQYF
CDR3nt: TGTGCCAGCCGATTCCGGGATTCAACAGATACGCAGTATTTT
j_gene: TRBJ2-3
v_gene: TRBV7-2
abundance: many
d_gene: -

CDR3aa: CASSFLGRQGRNSYTF
CDR3nt: TGCGCCAGCAGCTTCTTGGGGAGACAGGGGCGGAATAGCTACACCTTC
j_gene: TRBJ1-2
v_gene: TRBV5-1
abundance: many
d_gene: TRBD1

CDR3aa: CASSLNRGAMNTEAFF
CDR3nt: TGTGCCAGCAGCTTAAACAGGGGTGCTATGAACACTGAAGCTTTCTTT
j_gene: TRBJ1-1
v_gene: TRBV4-2
abundance: many
d_gene: TRBD1

CDR3aa: CSVLEEPQHF
CDR3nt: TGCAGCGTCCTCGAGGAGCCCCAGCATTTT
j_gene: TRBJ1-5
v_gene: TRBV29-1
abundance: many
d_gene: -

CDR3aa: CASSGSSTPGELFF
CDR3nt: TGTGCCAGCTCTGGGTCCTCAACTCCCGGGGAGCTGTTTTTT
j_gene: TRBJ2-2
v_gene: TRBV27
abundance: -
d_gene: -

CDR3aa: CASSPEGGWYEQYF
CDR3nt: TGTGCCAGCAGCCCCGAGGGGGGCTGGTACGAGCAGTACTTC
j_gene: TRBJ2-7
v_gene: TRBV3-1
abundance: many
d_gene: -